This T cell receptor beta chain was obtained from a study of blood T cells in healthy people across ages. Alongside a J-beta primer mix, a sample-barcoded 5' primer served in a second PCR lasting about 6 to 11 cycles. TCRdb passed the 5' RACE reads through MiXCR, listing each CDR3 protein once. The repertoire has about 970,000 distinct CDR3 sequences, just over 50% of them found once; the top ten carry roughly a fifth. Findings and limits, study-wide: PBMCs were not sorted, which prevented a conclusive comparison of naive versus antigen-experienced cells. Aged donors had fewer naive CD4+ cells and lower diversity than long-lived donors. Observed TCR beta diversity showed a strong correlation with the percentage of naive T cells as measured by flow cytometry. With age, beta diversity per million T cells declined roughly linearly, significantly by over 35.

Trimming left V 0 bases short and J 4 bases short, with 12 bases between. Germline CDR1 reads KGHDR; CDR2 reads SFDVKD. This CDR3 is built from 16 residues. For this clonotype: Its antigen is still unknown.

The material sequenced was blood. The receptor was derived from a woman aged 55 to 70 in good health. This chain connects TRBV24-1 to TRBJ2-1; tentative D call: TRBD1 (6 bases). CDR3 in DNA: TGTGCCACCAGTGATTTGGGTTCACAGGGATACAATGAGCAGTTCTTC. Amino acid sequence: CATSDLGSQGYNEQFF.